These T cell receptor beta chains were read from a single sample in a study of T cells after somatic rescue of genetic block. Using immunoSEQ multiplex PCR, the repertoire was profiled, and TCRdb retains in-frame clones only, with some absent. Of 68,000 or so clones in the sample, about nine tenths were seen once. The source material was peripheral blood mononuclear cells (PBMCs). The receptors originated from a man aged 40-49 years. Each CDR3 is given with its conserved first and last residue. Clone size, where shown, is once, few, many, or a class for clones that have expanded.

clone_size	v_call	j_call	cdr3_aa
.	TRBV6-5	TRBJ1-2	CASSSGTVYGYTF
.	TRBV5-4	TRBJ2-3	CASSRAELAGTDTQYF
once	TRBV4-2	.	CASSQDLSGSNEQYF
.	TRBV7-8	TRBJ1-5	CASSSLFLGAREDRSQHF
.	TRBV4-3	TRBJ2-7	CASSQFQGAYEQYF
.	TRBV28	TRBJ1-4	CASSPRGAGDEKLFF
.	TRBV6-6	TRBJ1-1	CASQTTNGTEAFF
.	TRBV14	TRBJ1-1	CASSQGIGLMNTEAFF
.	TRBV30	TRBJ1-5	CAWSVGGNQPQHF
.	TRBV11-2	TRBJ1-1	CASSLGTGGRNTEAFF
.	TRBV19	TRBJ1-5	CASSIYRAVAWPQHF
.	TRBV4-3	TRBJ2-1	CASSPSGGRTDNEQFF
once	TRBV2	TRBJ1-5	CATAGDINQPQHF
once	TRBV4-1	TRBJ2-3	CASSQLRTDTQYF
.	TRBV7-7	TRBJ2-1	CASSFSAQPSEQFF
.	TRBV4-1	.	CASSLPGHYEQYF
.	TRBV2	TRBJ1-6	CATIPYSYNSPLHF
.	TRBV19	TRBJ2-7	CASSGLAGVYEQYF
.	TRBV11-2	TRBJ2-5	CASRGGIGVQETQYF
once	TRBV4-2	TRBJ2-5	CASSQNSGRQETQYF
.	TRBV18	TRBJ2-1	CASSPNLYNEQFF
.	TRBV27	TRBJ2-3	CASSFGDLTDTQYF
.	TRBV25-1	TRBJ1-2	CASSPGGGRGYTF
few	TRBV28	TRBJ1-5	CASKLGGTQPQHF